The present T cell receptor beta chain was sequenced within a study of Graves' ophthalmopathy and Graves' hyperthyroidism (dated by TCRdb to 2017 to 2018). Background for the entire study: Peripheral blood samples were taken at the time of initial diagnosis, before any treatment was given. In total, approximately 140 blood samples were TCR-sequenced: 40 to 45 ophthalmopathy, under 85 hyperthyroidism and roughly 17 hyperthyroidism-to-ophthalmopathy patients. In more than five hyperthyroidism patients, the T-cell repertoires found in thyroid tissue were compared with those found in blood. Once sampling was done, hyperthyroidism patients were given methimazole at a starting dose of 30 mg daily, while ophthalmopathy patients were given high-dose intravenous methylprednisolone. For independent validation, a separate cohort was made up of some 19 hyperthyroidism patients plus 17 patients who later progressed from hyperthyroidism to ophthalmopathy. The study used signatures of the TCR beta repertoire to tell Graves' ophthalmopathy apart from Graves' hyperthyroidism and to predict which patients would progress to ophthalmopathy. To explore V-J signatures that distinguish ophthalmopathy from hyperthyroidism, a discovery set of about a hundred patients was enrolled, made up of approximately 45 with ophthalmopathy and around 57 with stable hyperthyroidism.

This clonotype occurred many times. Which antigen it targets is not known. No base-level quality is on record; no much larger clone is a single base apart. Trimmed from V: 6 bases; trimmed from J: 9 bases; junction bases lacking a gene match: 14. The germline V gene encodes CDR1 SQVTM and CDR2 ANQGSEA. The CDR3 holds 15 amino acids from the cysteine to the phenylalanine. CDR3 DNA only is kept here, 45 bases in frame from base 1. Results and caveats for the whole study, not just this receptor: No statistical method was used to set the sample size in advance, and the investigators knew which group each participant was assigned to. In cross-validation, the 13-signature model distinguished ophthalmopathy from stable hyperthyroidism with just over 85% sensitivity and around 84% specificity, while in the test set the corresponding values were about 80% and 75%. In validation, the model predicted ophthalmopathy progression with 70.59% sensitivity and approximately 75% specificity; 12 predicted patients were CT-confirmed with GO in a median of about 6.2 months. Most of the expanded thyroid clonotypes with a frequency above 0.001 were also detected in blood, and it was suggested that the thyroid immune response may be reflected by blood repertoires.

Stable hyperthyroidism was defined as no progression to ophthalmopathy within 18 months of follow-up. Patients with hyperthyroidism were aged 18 to 65 years, had been newly diagnosed, and had a disease duration of less than 2 months. Patients were excluded if they had other autoimmune diseases, uncontrolled infections, pregnancy or lactation. Diagnosis was based on clinical symptoms, serum thyroxine, TRAb, thyroid ultrasound and orbital computed tomography. Ficoll-Paque density gradient centrifugation was used to isolate PBMCs from around 10 ml of fresh peripheral blood. Total RNA was extracted using Trizol reagent, and RNA quality was checked on an Agilent 2100 Bioanalyzer. For repertoire sequencing, TCR beta CDR3 regions were amplified from RNA transcripts. HTBI primers and the Qiagen OneStep RT-PCR kit were used in a first-round RT-PCR, which was followed by a second-round multiplex PCR, size selection and purification. The libraries underwent paired-end sequencing with 100 bp reads on an Illumina HiSeq2000. The original pipeline was this. Reads were processed with SOAPnuke, discarding reads with adapters, uncalled bases, mean Phred below 15, or no exact constant-primer or identifier match. High-quality paired reads were merged with COPE v1.2.5. Each unique nucleotide sequence was defined as a clonotype, and clonotypes were aligned to IMGT TRB V, D and J references with MiTCR v1.1. Only V-J combinations with frequency above 0.0001 were analysed, covering approximately 99% of repertoires. For each V-J combination, a TCR clonal expansion and chaos score was defined as F50 clonal expansion divided by the chaos observed in the TCRdist matrix. Features were reduced by Welch's t-statistics and random forest to approximately 12 V-J combinations, which fed a naive Bayes classifier. The similarity between thyroid and blood repertoires was quantified using the Morisita-Horn index. Using fastp trimming at Q25 and MiXCR clonotype assembly, TCRdb reanalyzed the public sequencing data and kept in-frame beta chains. Merged by CDR3 protein, the rows form single entries marked with the most common genes and DNA. The V and J calls, along with clone size, are taken from TCRdb and not from the paper's own processing. The sample includes 400,000 or so distinct CDR3 sequences, with roughly 15% observed a single time. The top ten clonotypes cover 2% to 3% of the sample.

The clonotype was recovered from an adult woman with stable Graves' hyperthyroidism. The specimen was peripheral blood. The chain was built from TRBV29-1 and TRBJ1-6, with 7 bases matching TRBD1. The nucleotide sequence is TGCAGCGTACGGGACAGTCAGGCGATAGGTTCACCCCTCCACTTT. Its coded protein is CSVRDSQAIGSPLHF.